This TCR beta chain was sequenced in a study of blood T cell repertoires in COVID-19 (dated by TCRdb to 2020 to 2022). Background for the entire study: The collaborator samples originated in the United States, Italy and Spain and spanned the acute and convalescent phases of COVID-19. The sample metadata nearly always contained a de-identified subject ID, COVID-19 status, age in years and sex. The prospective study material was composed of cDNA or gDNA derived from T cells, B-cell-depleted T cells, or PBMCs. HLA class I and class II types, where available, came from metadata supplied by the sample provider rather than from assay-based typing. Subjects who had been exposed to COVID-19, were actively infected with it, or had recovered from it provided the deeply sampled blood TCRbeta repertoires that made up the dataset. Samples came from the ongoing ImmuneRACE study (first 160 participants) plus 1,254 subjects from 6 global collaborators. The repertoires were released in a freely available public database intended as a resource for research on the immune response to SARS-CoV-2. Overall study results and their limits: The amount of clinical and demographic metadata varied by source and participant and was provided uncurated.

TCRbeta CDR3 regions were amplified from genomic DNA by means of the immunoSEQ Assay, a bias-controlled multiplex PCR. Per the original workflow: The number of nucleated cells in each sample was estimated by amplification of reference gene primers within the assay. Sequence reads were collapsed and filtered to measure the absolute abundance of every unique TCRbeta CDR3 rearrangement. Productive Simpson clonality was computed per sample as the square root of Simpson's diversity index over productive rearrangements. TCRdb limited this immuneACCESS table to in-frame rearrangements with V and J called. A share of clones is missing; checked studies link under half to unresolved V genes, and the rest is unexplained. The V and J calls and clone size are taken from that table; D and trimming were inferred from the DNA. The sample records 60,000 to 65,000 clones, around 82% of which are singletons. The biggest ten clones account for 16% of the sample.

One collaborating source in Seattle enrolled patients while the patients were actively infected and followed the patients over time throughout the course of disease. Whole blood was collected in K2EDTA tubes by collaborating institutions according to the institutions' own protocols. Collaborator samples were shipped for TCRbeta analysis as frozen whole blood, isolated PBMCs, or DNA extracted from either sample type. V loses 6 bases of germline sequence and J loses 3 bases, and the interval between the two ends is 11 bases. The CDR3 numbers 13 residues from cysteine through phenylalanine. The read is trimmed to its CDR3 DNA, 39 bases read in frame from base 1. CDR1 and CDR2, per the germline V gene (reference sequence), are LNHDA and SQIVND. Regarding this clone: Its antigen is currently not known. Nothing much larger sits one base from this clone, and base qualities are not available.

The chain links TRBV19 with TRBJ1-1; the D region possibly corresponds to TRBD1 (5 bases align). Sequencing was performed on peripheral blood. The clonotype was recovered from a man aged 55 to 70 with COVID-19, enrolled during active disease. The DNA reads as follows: TGTGCCAGTAGCATAACAGGCTACACTGAAGCTTTCTTT. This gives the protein CASSITGYTEAFF.